These 31 T cell receptor beta chains were sequenced from one sample in a study of T-cell memory formation after mild COVID-19. In TCRdb, the 5' RACE reads were re-called with MiXCR into one record per CDR3 protein. The sample records roughly 180,000 distinct CDR3 sequences, about a fifth being singletons. The sequenced sample was PBMCs or a T cell subset sorted from them (not recorded which). The origin of the receptors is a man between 18 and 29 years old who had mild COVID-19 (a few samples of this study predate the infection). Cell type and time point are not known.

There are a few counts of this clonotype. The chain couples TRBV18 to TRBJ1-1; D gene ambiguous. Germline values: CDR1 KGHSH, CDR2 LQKENI. This CDR3 contains 14 residues. V was shortened by 3 bases and J by 0 bases, with 8 bases between the two germline ends. The CDR3 DNA is TGTGCCAGCTCACCCCCGTCGTTGAACACTGAAGCTTTCTTT. Amino acid sequence: CASSPPSLNTEAFF.

This clonotype came up a few times. CDR3 amino acids: CASSQDLVTREKLFF. The CDR3 DNA reads as TGTGCCAGCAGCCAAGATCTTGTGACAAGAGAAAAACTGTTTTTT. This chain uses TRBV4-2 with TRBJ1-4, with D unresolved. The CDR3 is 15 residues long. Per germline, CDR1 LGHNA and CDR2 YNFKEQ. Trimming removed 0 bases from V and 8 bases from J, with 13 bases in between.

Concerning this clonotype itself: The germline gene is not matched at one end of the junction; a read error may be the cause. This chain links TRBV9 with TRBJ2-2; D is unresolved. The CDR3 is 14 amino acids. Germline V gene sequence: CDR1 SGDLS, CDR2 YYNGEE. CDR3: CASIVTSNTGELFF. The CDR3 nucleotides are TGTGCCAGCATCGTAACATCGAACACCGGGGAGCTGTTTTTT.

This clonotype was found many times. This sequence joins TRBV5-1 and TRBJ2-5; 9 positions match TRBD1. This CDR3 is built from 16 residues. Germline CDR1 reads SGHRS; CDR2 reads YFSETQ. J was trimmed by 4 bases and V by 0 bases; bases with no gene match: 7. Here the CDR3 reads CASSLGGTGGGETQYF. The DNA for the CDR3 is TGCGCCAGCAGCTTGGGGGGAACAGGGGGCGGAGAGACCCAGTACTTC. Full variable domain (missing parts from reference TRBV5-1 and TRBJ2-5): KAGVTQTPRYLIKTRGQQVTLSCSPISGHRSVSWYQQTPGQGLQFLFEYFSETQRNKGNFPGRFSGRQFSNSRSEMNVSTLELGDSALYLCASSLGGTGGGETQYFGPGTRLLVL.

This chain connects TRBV7-2 to TRBJ2-1; D possibly corresponds to TRBD2 (5 bases). V lost 4 bases to trimming and J lost 6 bases, with 19 bases between them. Germline lookup yields CDR1 SGHTA and CDR2 FQGNSA. The CDR3 runs 16 residues. The chain's CDR3 is CASSSQALAFGNEQFF. The CDR3, as DNA: TGTGCCAGCAGCTCCCAGGCGCTAGCCTTTGGCAATGAGCAGTTCTTC.

This clonotype was seen a single time. This chain uses TRBV7-9 with TRBJ1-3; a possible D gene is TRBD1 (6 bases). CDR1 and CDR2 from the germline V gene are SEHNR and FQNEAQ (reference sequence). Trimming pared 4 bases from V and 3 bases from J, leaving 19 bases between. The CDR3 has 17 residues. The CDR3 spells CASSSLQGGRHGNTIYF. As DNA, the CDR3 is TGTGCCAGCAGCTCCCTACAGGGCGGGAGACATGGAAACACCATATATTTT. The full variable domain, in which reference TRBV7-9 and TRBJ1-3 provide the parts outside the CDR3, is DTGVSQNPRHKITKRGQNVTFRCDPISEHNRLYWYRQTLGQGPEFLTYFQNEAQLEKSRLLSDRFSAERPKGSFSTLEIQRTEQGDSAMYLCASSSLQGGRHGNTIYFGEGSWLTVV.

The sample holds a few counts of this clonotype. The V call is TRBV6-2 or TRBV6-3, the J call TRBJ2-1, with D possibly TRBD2 on 7 matching bases. Trimming stripped 5 bases from V and 4 bases from J, with 15 bases between. The germline gives CDR1 MNHEY, CDR2 SVGEGT. The CDR3 runs to 15 residues. The CDR3, as DNA: TGTGCCAGCAGTCCCCTGGGGGGGCGATACAATGAGCAGTTCTTC. It specifies CASSPLGGRYNEQFF.

This chain links TRBV15 with TRBJ1-6, with a tentative D call TRBD1 (5 bases). Trimming stripped 3 bases from V and 7 bases from J, with 10 bases between. The CDR3 loop spans 14 amino acids. CDR1 is LNHNV, CDR2 YYDKDF, per germline (reference sequence). CDR3 protein: CATSRTVNNSPLHF. The CDR3 coding sequence is TGTGCCACCAGCAGGACAGTCAACAATTCACCCCTCCACTTT.

This clonotype showed up many times. J is TRBJ1-6 and V is TRBV28; TRBD1 might be the D (5 bases). CDR1 and CDR2 (germline): MDHEN, SYDVKM. This CDR3 contains 16 residues. V was pared by 4 bases and J by 5 bases, with 15 bases between. CDR3: CASSSARGVDNSPLHF. The CDR3 coding sequence is TGTGCCAGCAGTTCAGCCCGGGGGGTGGATAATTCACCCCTCCACTTT.

V gene TRBV30 combines with J gene TRBJ1-1; D is ambiguous. The CDR3 is made up of 12 amino acids. Germline V gives CDR1 GTSNPN, CDR2 SVGIG (reference sequence). The V end was cut by 3 bases, the J end by 5 bases, with 10 bases between. CDR3 region: CAWSSTLTEAFF. Here the CDR3 DNA reads TGTGCCTGGAGCTCCACCCTTACTGAAGCTTTCTTT. The full variable domain, completed using reference TRBV30 and TRBJ1-1, is SQTIHQWPATLVQPVGSPLSLECTVEGTSNPNLYWYRQAAGRGLQLLFYSVGIGQISSEVPQNLSASRPQDRQFILSSKKLLLSDSGFYLCAWSSTLTEAFFGQGTRLTVV.

The chain carries TRBV6-2 or TRBV6-3 and TRBJ2-3, with D possibly matching TRBD2 (5 bases). Between the trimmed V and J ends, which lost 6 bases and 5 bases, there was a span of 12 bases. Germline V CDR1 and CDR2: MNHEY, SVGEGT. This CDR3 comprises 13 residues. The CDR3 sequence: CASRFSGVDTQYF. The CDR3 DNA reads as TGTGCCAGCAGATTCTCCGGGGTAGATACGCAGTATTTT.

The rearrangement links TRBV28 to TRBJ1-2; a possible D gene is TRBD1 (6 bases). Germline CDR1 MDHEN, CDR2 SYDVKM. The V gene lost 6 bases and the J gene lost 5 bases, with 22 bases spanning the gap. This CDR3 is 16 amino acids long. The CDR3 coding sequence is TGTGCCAGCAGCTCCCCGACTCGACAAGGGGGTTATGGCTACACCTTC. The encoded protein is CASSSPTRQGGYGYTF.

This clonotype was counted a few times. The rearrangement links TRBV5-1 to TRBJ2-5; the match to TRBD1 covers 7 bases. The CDR3 is made up of 15 amino acids. Germline V CDR1 and CDR2: SGHRS, YFSETQ. Unmatched junction bases numbered 9, after V lost 4 bases and J lost 3 bases. CDR3 nucleotides: TGCGCCAGCAGCCCTCTGGGACAGCCGGAAGAGACCCAGTACTTC. Protein sequence: CASSPLGQPEETQYF.

J is TRBJ1-1 and V is TRBV28; TRBD1 is a possible D gene (5 bases). Germline-derived CDR1 and CDR2 are MDHEN and SYDVKM. V was shortened by 5 bases and J by 4 bases, with 20 bases between the two germline ends. This CDR3 is built from 16 residues. The CDR3 region is CASSPPRGGKGTEAFF. In DNA form, the CDR3 reads TGTGCCAGCAGTCCTCCTCGGGGGGGAAAAGGCACTGAAGCTTTCTTT.

The V call is TRBV6-4, the J call TRBJ1-2; D not certain. Germline values: CDR1 MRHNA, CDR2 SNTAGT. This CDR3 contains 12 residues. Trimming removed 6 bases at V and 3 bases at J, with 8 bases between. CDR3 protein: CASRTRDYGYTF. CDR3 sequence (DNA): TGTGCCAGCAGGACGAGAGACTATGGCTACACCTTC.

The table lists this clonotype with a few counts. The CDR3 region has the DNA TGCGCCAGCAGCGGAGCGTTGGTGGACGGGGAGCTGTTTTTT. It encodes CASSGALVDGELFF. The chain joins TRBV5-1 to TRBJ2-2; D is ambiguous. Germline CDR1 reads SGHRS; CDR2 reads YFSETQ. V lost 4 bases to trimming and J lost 7 bases, with 14 bases between them. The CDR3 is 14 amino acids.

This clonotype showed up just a few times. The rearrangement joins TRBV4-1 to TRBJ1-1; D unresolved. Germline lookup yields CDR1 MGHRA and CDR2 YSYEKL. Trimming took 1 base from V and 9 from J, leaving 12 bases between them. The CDR3 contains 13 residues. The CDR3 region has the DNA TGCGCCAGCAGCCAAGGCGTAAGGGTACAAGCTTTCTTT. As protein: CASSQGVRVQAFF.

The J gene is TRBJ2-5, the V gene TRBV5-1; 8 positions match TRBD2. Looked up from germline, CDR1 is SGHRS and CDR2 is YFSETQ. Trimming removed 2 bases from V and 1 base from J; junction bases left unmatched: 4. The CDR3 length is 15 residues. The CDR3 region is CASSLAGAPQETQYF. The CDR3 bases are TGCGCCAGCAGCTTAGCGGGGGCTCCCCAAGAGACCCAGTACTTC. Supplemented by reference TRBV5-1 and TRBJ2-5, the full variable domain reads KAGVTQTPRYLIKTRGQQVTLSCSPISGHRSVSWYQQTPGQGLQFLFEYFSETQRNKGNFPGRFSGRQFSNSRSEMNVSTLELGDSALYLCASSLAGAPQETQYFGPGTRLLVL.

There are a few counts of this clonotype. This chain links TRBV2 with TRBJ2-1; D may correspond to TRBD1 or TRBD2 (6 bases each). The V and J ends lost 11 bases and 1 base respectively, with 12 bases between them. The germline CDR1 and CDR2 sequences are SNHLY and FYNNEI. CDR3 length equals 13 residues. In nucleotides, the CDR3 is TGTGCCGGGGGGCCGAGGTCCTACAATGAGCAGTTCTTC. Translation: CAGGPRSYNEQFF.

The V call is TRBV5-1, the J call TRBJ2-1; D is possibly TRBD1 (6 bases). The CDR3 is 14 residues long. V dropped 4 bases and J dropped 6 bases, with 14 bases sitting between them. Germline V CDR1 and CDR2: SGHRS, YFSETQ. The CDR3 here is CASSTGPGANEQFF. In nucleotides, the CDR3 is TGCGCCAGCAGCACGGGACCAGGGGCCAATGAGCAGTTCTTC.

This chain links TRBV12-3 or TRBV12-4 with TRBJ2-7; TRBD2 agrees at 11 bases. This CDR3 has 14 residues. Losses at the gene ends were 6 bases for V and 1 base for J; bases not matched to a gene: 2. As DNA, the CDR3 is TGTGCCAGCAGGCTAGCGGGGGGTTCCTACGAGCAGTACTTC. Its translation is CASRLAGGSYEQYF.

J is TRBJ2-1 and V is TRBV4-2, with TRBD2 matching over 10 bases. From germline, CDR1 is LGHNA and CDR2 YNFKEQ. V shed 2 bases and J 5 bases; nucleotides not matched to a gene: 9. This CDR3 has 17 residues. The CDR3, as DNA: TGTGCCAGCAGCCAATACGCGGGACTAGCGAACCACAATGAGCAGTTCTTC. Amino acid sequence: CASSQYAGLANHNEQFF.

The J gene is TRBJ1-6, the V gene TRBV4-3; D may be TRBD1 (5 bases). Between the trimmed V and J ends, which lost 0 bases and 7 bases, there was a span of 7 bases. This CDR3 comprises 14 residues. Germline V CDR1 and CDR2: LGHNA, YSLEER. CDR3: CASSQEGRNSPLHF. CDR3 coding DNA: TGCGCCAGCAGCCAAGAGGGGCGGAATTCACCCCTCCACTTT.

This clonotype showed up just a few times. The V call is TRBV6-2 or TRBV6-3, the J call TRBJ2-5; possibly TRBD2 for D (5 bases). Trimming removed 6 bases at V and 5 bases at J, with 10 bases between. Germline-derived CDR1 and CDR2 are MNHEY and SVGEGT. The CDR3 runs to 12 residues. CDR3 in DNA: TGTGCCAGCAGGGAGCGGTGGGAGACCCAGTACTTC. Its protein product is CASRERWETQYF.

This clonotype came up a few times. V is TRBV5-1 and J is TRBJ2-5, with TRBD1 as a possible D gene (5 bases). This CDR3 is built from 13 residues. CDR1 is SGHRS, CDR2 YFSETQ, per germline. The V and J ends lost 4 bases and 0 bases respectively, with 7 bases between them. The DNA of the CDR3 is TGCGCCAGCAGCGGGGCTTACCAAGAGACCCAGTACTTC. Residues: CASSGAYQETQYF.

The rearrangement uses TRBV2 and TRBJ1-4, with a weak D call TRBD1 (5 bases). Trimming removed 6 bases at V and 13 bases at J, with 12 bases between. Looked up from germline, CDR1 is SNHLY and CDR2 is FYNNEI. The CDR3 is made up of 11 amino acids. CDR3 sequence reads: CASSMGERLFF. As DNA, the CDR3 is TGTGCCAGCAGCATGGGGGAGAGACTGTTTTTT.

The J gene is TRBJ1-2, the V gene TRBV5-1, with D perhaps matching TRBD1 (6 bases). CDR3 length: 13 amino acids. Germline assignment: CDR1 SGHRS and CDR2 YFSETQ. V was clipped by 0 bases and J by 8 bases, with 11 bases between them. CDR3 protein: CASSLGQAAGYTF. CDR3 in DNA: TGCGCCAGCAGCTTGGGACAGGCCGCGGGCTACACCTTC.

The CDR3: CASSGPGSSNQPQHF. The DNA of the CDR3 is TGTGCCAGCAGTGGCCCCGGCAGTTCCAATCAGCCCCAGCATTTT. The genes are TRBV25-1 and TRBJ1-5, with unresolved D. The CDR3 consists of 15 residues. CDR1 is MGHDK and CDR2 is SYGVNS in the germline V gene. Trimming removed 4 bases from V and 3 bases from J, with 13 bases in between.

This chain links TRBV7-9 with TRBJ2-7; the D is unclear. Germline loops: CDR1 SEHNR, CDR2 FQNEAQ (reference sequence). Deletions cut 5 bases from V and 5 bases from J, with 10 bases between. This CDR3 comprises 12 residues. DNA for the CDR3: TGTGCCAGCAGCAGACATGGCCACGAGCAGTACTTC. This codes for CASSRHGHEQYF.

This clonotype was observed a few times. This chain joins TRBV7-6 and TRBJ2-5; 8 positions agree with TRBD2. V lost 6 bases and J lost 4; bases outside the gene matches: 4. The CDR3 spans 13 residues. Germline loops: CDR1 SGHVS, CDR2 FNYEAQ. CDR3 sequence reads: CASRFAGGETQYF. The CDR3 DNA reads as TGTGCCAGCAGATTCGCGGGGGGAGAGACCCAGTACTTC.

This clonotype was seen a few times. This chain joins TRBV5-1 and TRBJ2-7, with 7 bases fitting TRBD2. The germline gives CDR1 SGHRS, CDR2 YFSETQ. Trimming took 0 bases from V and 0 from J; bases not matched to a gene: 3. The CDR3 totals 15 residues. CDR3 sequence reads: CASSLEASGSYEQYF. CDR3 nucleotides: TGCGCCAGCAGCTTGGAAGCTAGCGGCTCCTACGAGCAGTACTTC.